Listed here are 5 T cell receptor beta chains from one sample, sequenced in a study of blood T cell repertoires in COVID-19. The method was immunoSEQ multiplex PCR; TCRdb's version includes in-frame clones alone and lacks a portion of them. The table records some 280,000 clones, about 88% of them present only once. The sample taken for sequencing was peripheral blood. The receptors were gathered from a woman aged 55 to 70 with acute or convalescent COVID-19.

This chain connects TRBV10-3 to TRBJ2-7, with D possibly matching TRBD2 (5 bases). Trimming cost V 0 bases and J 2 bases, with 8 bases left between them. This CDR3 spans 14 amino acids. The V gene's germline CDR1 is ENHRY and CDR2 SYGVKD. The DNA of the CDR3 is TGTGCCATCAGTGAGTCGACGACTACCTACGAGCAGTACTTC. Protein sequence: CAISESTTTYEQYF.

CDR3 loop: CAWSVQMGGNYGYTF. In DNA form, the CDR3 reads TGTGCCTGGAGTGTACAAATGGGGGGTAACTATGGCTACACCTTC. The chain recombines TRBV30 with TRBJ1-2; D is perhaps TRBD1 (5 bases). The CDR3 loop spans 15 amino acids. V lost 0 bases and J lost 1, with 12 bases in between. The germline gives CDR1 GTSNPN, CDR2 SVGIG (reference sequence).

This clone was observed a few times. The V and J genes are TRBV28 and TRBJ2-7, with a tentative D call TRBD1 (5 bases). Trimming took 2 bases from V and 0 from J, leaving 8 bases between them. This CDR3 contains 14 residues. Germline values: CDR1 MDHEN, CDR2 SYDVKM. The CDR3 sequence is CASSLDRSSYEQYF. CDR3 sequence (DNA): TGTGCCAGCAGTTTAGACAGATCCTCCTACGAGCAGTACTTC. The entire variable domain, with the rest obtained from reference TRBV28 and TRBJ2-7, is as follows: DVKVTQSSRYLVKRTGEKVFLECVQDMDHENMFWYRQDPGLGLRLIYFSYDVKMKEKGDIPEGYSVSREKKERFSLILESASTNQTSMYLCASSLDRSSYEQYFGPGTRLTVT.

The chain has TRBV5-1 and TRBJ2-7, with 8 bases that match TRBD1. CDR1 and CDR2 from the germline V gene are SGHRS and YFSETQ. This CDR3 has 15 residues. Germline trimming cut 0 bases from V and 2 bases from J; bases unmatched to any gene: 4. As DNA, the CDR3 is TGCGCCAGCAGCTTGGGACAGGGGATGGCCTACGAGCAGTACTTC. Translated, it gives CASSLGQGMAYEQYF.

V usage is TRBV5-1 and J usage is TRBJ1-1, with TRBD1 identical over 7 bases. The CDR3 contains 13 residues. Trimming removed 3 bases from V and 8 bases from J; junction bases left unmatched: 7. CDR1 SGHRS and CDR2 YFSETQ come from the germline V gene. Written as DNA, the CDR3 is TGCGCCAGCAGCTCAAGACAGGGAGGAGAAGCTTTCTTT. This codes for CASSSRQGGEAFF.